This is a list of T cell receptor beta chains from one sample in a study of blood T cell repertoires in COVID-19. Clones were sequenced by immunoSEQ multiplex PCR, and TCRdb holds only the in-frame ones, with some missing. The sample contains just over 250,000 clones, approximately 88% of which appear only once. The sequenced sample was peripheral blood. These receptors originate from a woman in her 70s with COVID-19, enrolled during active disease. Both conserved end residues are part of each CDR3. The order of the fields is J gene, clone size, V gene, D gene, CDR3 protein, CDR3 DNA. A D gene is named only where the DNA matches it firmly. Clone size is shown for a subset of rows, as once, few, many or a class of expanded clone.

TRBJ1-1	NA	TRBV5-6	NA	CASSSTENTEAFF	TGTGCCAGCAGCTCGACAGAGAACACTGAAGCTTTCTTT
TRBJ2-7	NA	TRBV18	NA	CASSPRLTNYEQYF	TGTGCCAGCTCACCAAGACTCACAAACTACGAGCAGTACTTC
TRBJ2-7	NA	TRBV11-3	NA	CASSLDENYEQYF	TGTGCCAGCAGCTTAGACGAGAACTACGAGCAGTACTTC
TRBJ2-7	few	TRBV14	NA	CASSQLGGGPVEQYF	TGTGCCAGCAGCCAGTTGGGAGGGGGACCAGTCGAGCAGTACTTC
TRBJ2-2	NA	TRBV9	NA	CASSPRGTANTGELFF	TGTGCCAGCAGCCCCCGGGGGACAGCGAACACCGGGGAGCTGTTTTTT
TRBJ2-7	NA	TRBV5-1	TRBD2	CASSLPSGSSYEQYF	TGCGCCAGCAGCTTGCCTAGCGGAAGCTCCTACGAGCAGTACTTC
TRBJ1-2	NA	TRBV6-5	TRBD1	CASSSQGARGYTF	TGTGCCAGCAGTTCTCAGGGGGCGCGCGGCTACACCTTC
TRBJ1-6	NA	TRBV19	TRBD1	CASSIKGAYSPLHF	TGTGCCAGTAGTATCAAGGGGGCCTATTCACCCCTCCACTTT
TRBJ1-1	once	TRBV5-8	NA	CASTPSGVRDYTEAFF	TGTGCCAGCACCCCCTCAGGGGTAAGGGATTACACTGAAGCTTTCTTT
TRBJ2-7	NA	TRBV24-1	TRBD1	CATSETGTGSYEQYF	TGTGCCACCAGTGAAACCGGGACAGGTTCCTACGAGCAGTACTTC
TRBJ2-7	once	TRBV6-5	TRBD2	CASSRASGTEQYF	TGTGCCAGCAGCCGGGCTAGCGGGACCGAGCAGTACTTC
TRBJ2-1	NA	TRBV7-6	TRBD2	CASSLSSGSVNEQFF	TGTGCCAGCAGCTTAAGTAGCGGGAGTGTGAATGAGCAGTTCTTC